A single sample is the source of the 7 T cell receptor beta chains below, sequenced in a study of CD8 T cells in ankylosing spondylitis. TCRdb re-called the 5' RACE reads through MiXCR, storing one row per CDR3 protein. Seen here are 50,000 or so distinct CDR3 sequences, about 7% observed once, and the top ten hold around 8.5%. Source material: blood, either unsorted or a sorted T cell fraction (not recorded which). These TCRs come from a female donor with ankylosing spondylitis or in good health (not recorded which).

This clonotype showed up many times. This sequence joins TRBV29-1 and TRBJ1-2, with D possibly matching TRBD1 (5 bases). This CDR3 spans 11 amino acids. Germline lookup yields CDR1 SQVTM and CDR2 ANQGSEA. V was shortened by 4 bases and J by 2 bases, with 5 bases between the two germline ends. The CDR3 region is CSVGDNYGYTF. CDR3 nucleotide sequence: TGCAGCGTTGGGGACAACTATGGCTACACCTTC.

This clonotype was observed a few times. V usage is TRBV20-1 and J usage is TRBJ1-3, with D possibly being TRBD1 (5 bases). CDR1 and CDR2 from the germline V gene are DFQATT and SNEGSKA (reference sequence). This CDR3 region has 17 residues. V lost 7 bases to trimming and J lost 0 bases, with 22 bases between them. The CDR3 spells CSVPTRTGLHSGNTIYF. The CDR3 DNA sequence: TGCAGTGTCCCCACCCGTACAGGACTCCACTCTGGAAACACCATATATTTT.

This clonotype came up many times. J is TRBJ1-5 and V is TRBV5-6; D may be TRBD1 (5 bases). Germline V lookup: CDR1 SGHDT, CDR2 YYEEEE. V lost 1 base to trimming and J lost 2 bases, with 10 bases between them. The CDR3 is made up of 15 amino acids. CDR3 residues: CASSLKGAGNQPQHF. CDR3 nucleotides: TGTGCCAGCAGCTTGAAAGGGGCGGGCAATCAGCCCCAGCATTTT.

This clonotype showed up many times. The chain employs TRBV4-3 and TRBJ2-2, with 7 positions matching TRBD2. The J segment lost 13 bases and the V segment lost 4 bases, leaving 3 bases of the junction unmatched. The CDR3 is 11 amino acids. Germline-derived CDR1 and CDR2 are LGHNA and YSLEER. CDR3 region: CASSRIAGLFF. In nucleotides, the CDR3 is TGCGCCAGCAGCCGTATAGCGGGGCTGTTTTTT.

In this sample, this clonotype turned up many times. The rearrangement uses TRBV18 and TRBJ1-2; 7 bases map to TRBD1. Losses at the gene ends were 2 bases for V and 7 bases for J; bases not matched to a gene: 13. The CDR3 extends over 16 amino acids. CDR1 is KGHSH, CDR2 LQKENI, per germline. Here the CDR3 DNA reads TGTGCCAGCTCACCATCTAAGGACAGGAAAGGCGGTGGCTACACCTTC. Residues: CASSPSKDRKGGGYTF.

There are many counts of this clonotype. V usage is TRBV4-2 and J usage is TRBJ2-1; maybe TRBD1 (5 bases). The CDR3 sequence is 16 residues long. V was clipped by 0 bases and J by 0 bases, with 9 bases between them. Germline V gives CDR1 LGHNA, CDR2 YNFKEQ. The CDR3 region has the DNA TGTGCCAGCAGCCAAGATGGACACTACTCCTACAATGAGCAGTTCTTC. Translating it yields CASSQDGHYSYNEQFF.

This clonotype has a handful of counts. V gene TRBV20-1 combines with J gene TRBJ2-7; D gene ambiguous. V dropped 3 bases and J dropped 3 bases, with 9 bases sitting between them. This CDR3 is 12 amino acids long. The germline V gene has CDR1 DFQATT and CDR2 SNEGSKA (reference sequence). CDR3 DNA sequence: TGCAGTGCTAGCCCCCGACACTACGAGCAGTACTTC. This gives the protein CSASPRHYEQYF.